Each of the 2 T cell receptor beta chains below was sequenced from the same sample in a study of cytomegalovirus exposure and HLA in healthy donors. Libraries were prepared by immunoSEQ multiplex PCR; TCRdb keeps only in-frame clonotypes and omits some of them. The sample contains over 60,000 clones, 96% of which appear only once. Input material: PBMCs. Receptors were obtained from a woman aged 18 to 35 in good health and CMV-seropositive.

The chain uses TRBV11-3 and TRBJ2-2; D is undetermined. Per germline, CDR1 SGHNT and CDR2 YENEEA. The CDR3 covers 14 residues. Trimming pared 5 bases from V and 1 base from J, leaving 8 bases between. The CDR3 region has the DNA TGTGCCAGCAGCACGCGCGGGAACACCGGGGAGCTGTTTTTT. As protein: CASSTRGNTGELFF.

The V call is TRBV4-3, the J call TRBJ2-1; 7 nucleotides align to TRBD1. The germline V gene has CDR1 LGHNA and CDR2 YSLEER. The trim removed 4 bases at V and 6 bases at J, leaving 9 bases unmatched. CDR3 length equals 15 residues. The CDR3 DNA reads TGCGCCAGCAGCCCAAAGCTCGGGGACAGCAATGAGCAGTTCTTC. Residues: CASSPKLGDSNEQFF.